This T cell receptor beta chain was sequenced in a study of T cell responses to AZD1222 COVID-19 vaccine. Study-level results: In a largely white British group with more females than males, clonal diversity was possibly underestimated. At study baseline, merely about 6 AZD1222 recipients were seropositive. Breadth and depth of Spike-specific TCRs rose after two AZD1222 doses.

Points on this clone: Antigen: not known.

Some clones are missing from TCRdb's copy, which holds only in-frame ones; the method was immunoSEQ multiplex PCR. The data contain approximately 140,000 clones, about 92% of them singletons. Germline V gene data show CDR1 as SNHLY and CDR2 as FYNNEI. This CDR3 has 14 residues. The ends were cut back, 4 bases at V and 4 bases at J, with 11 bases in the middle. The V and J genes are TRBV2 and TRBJ1-5; D remains ambiguous. The source material was peripheral blood, sampled 28 days after the second AZD1222 dose. This TCR was recovered from an adult who received the AZD1222 COVID-19 vaccine. The chain's CDR3 is CASSAATENQPQHF. CDR3 bases: TGTGCCAGCAGTGCCGCTACAGAAAATCAGCCCCAGCATTTT.